The rows below give T cell receptor beta chains drawn from one sample of a study of cytomegalovirus exposure and HLA in healthy donors. TCRdb keeps only in-frame clones here, not all; method: immunoSEQ multiplex PCR. The table has more than 110,000 clones, less than 90% seen once; the top ten hold under 3%. Source material: PBMCs. These receptors were collected from a young man in good health and CMV-seronegative. The CDR3 runs from the conserved cysteine through the conserved F or W. Each record gives: D gene, clone size, J gene, V gene, CDR3 protein, CDR3 DNA. D genes are given only for firm matches. Clone size is not always given. Where it is, it says once, few, many or a class for expanded clones.

d_call: TRBD1; clone_size: .; j_call: TRBJ1-1; v_call: TRBV4-3; cdr3_aa: CASSPLGDRQNTEAFF; cdr3_nt: TGCGCCAGCAGCCCACTCGGGGACAGGCAGAACACTGAAGCTTTCTTT
d_call: TRBD2; clone_size: .; j_call: TRBJ2-1; v_call: TRBV5-1; cdr3_aa: CASSLNGREGDEQFF; cdr3_nt: TGCGCCAGCAGCTTGAACGGGCGGGAGGGGGATGAGCAGTTCTTC
d_call: .; clone_size: .; j_call: TRBJ1-3; v_call: TRBV7-8; cdr3_aa: CASSLDILSGNTIYF; cdr3_nt: TGTGCCAGCAGCTTGGACATCCTCTCTGGAAACACCATATATTTT
d_call: TRBD1; clone_size: .; j_call: TRBJ2-7; v_call: TRBV6-1; cdr3_aa: CASSARDRSNEQYF; cdr3_nt: TGTGCCAGCAGTGCCCGGGACAGGTCGAACGAGCAGTACTTC
d_call: .; clone_size: .; j_call: TRBJ2-5; v_call: TRBV13; cdr3_aa: CASSLNRQETQYF; cdr3_nt: TGTGCCAGCAGCTTAAACAGACAAGAGACCCAGTACTTC
d_call: .; clone_size: .; j_call: TRBJ1-3; v_call: TRBV6-1; cdr3_aa: CASSEVGQGLSGNTIYF; cdr3_nt: TGTGCCAGCAGTGAAGTGGGGCAGGGCCTCTCTGGAAACACCATATATTTT
d_call: TRBD2; clone_size: .; j_call: TRBJ2-1; v_call: TRBV12-5; cdr3_aa: CASGWTKRGILFF; cdr3_nt: TGTGCTAGTGGATGGACTAAGCGGGGGATATTGTTCTTC
d_call: TRBD1; clone_size: .; j_call: TRBJ1-1; v_call: TRBV5-6; cdr3_aa: CASSLYGTGIPNTEAFF; cdr3_nt: TGTGCCAGCAGCTTGTATGGGACAGGGATACCGAACACTGAAGCTTTCTTT
d_call: .; clone_size: few; j_call: TRBJ2-7; v_call: TRBV7-8; cdr3_aa: CASSLSLEQYF; cdr3_nt: TGTGCCAGCAGCTTATCCCTCGAGCAGTACTTC
d_call: .; clone_size: .; j_call: TRBJ2-3; v_call: TRBV7-9; cdr3_aa: CASSSYTDTQYF; cdr3_nt: TGTGCCAGCAGCTCCTACACAGATACGCAGTATTTT
d_call: TRBD2; clone_size: .; j_call: TRBJ2-7; v_call: TRBV4-3; cdr3_aa: CASSHSTSGRIEQYF; cdr3_nt: TGCGCCAGCAGCCACTCGACTAGCGGGAGGATCGAGCAGTACTTC
d_call: TRBD1; clone_size: .; j_call: TRBJ2-7; v_call: TRBV9; cdr3_aa: CASSATGLGEQYF; cdr3_nt: TGTGCCAGCAGCGCGACAGGGCTAGGGGAGCAGTACTTC
d_call: .; clone_size: .; j_call: TRBJ2-2; v_call: TRBV6-1; cdr3_aa: CASSELLQANTGELFF; cdr3_nt: TGTGCCAGCAGTGAATTACTACAAGCGAACACCGGGGAGCTGTTTTTT
d_call: .; clone_size: .; j_call: TRBJ2-3; v_call: TRBV6-5; cdr3_aa: CASRPDRARDTQYF; cdr3_nt: TGTGCCAGCAGACCGGACAGAGCCAGGGATACGCAGTATTTT
d_call: TRBD1; clone_size: once; j_call: TRBJ1-1; v_call: TRBV2; cdr3_aa: CASSEWTGGTSNTEAFF; cdr3_nt: TGTGCCAGCAGTGAATGGACAGGGGGCACTTCGAACACTGAAGCTTTCTTT
d_call: .; clone_size: .; j_call: TRBJ2-7; v_call: TRBV6-5; cdr3_aa: CASTGLEGSYEQYF; cdr3_nt: TGTGCCAGCACGGGCTTAGAGGGCTCCTACGAGCAGTACTTC
d_call: .; clone_size: .; j_call: TRBJ2-2; v_call: TRBV27; cdr3_aa: CASRGTGELFF; cdr3_nt: TGTGCCAGCCGGGGCACCGGGGAGCTGTTTTTT
d_call: .; clone_size: .; j_call: TRBJ1-2; v_call: TRBV10-3; cdr3_aa: CAISGTAQGLLGYTF; cdr3_nt: TGTGCCATCAGTGGGACTGCTCAGGGGTTGTTAGGCTACACCTTC
d_call: .; clone_size: once; j_call: TRBJ1-1; v_call: TRBV13; cdr3_aa: CASSLNTEAFF; cdr3_nt: TGTGCCAGCTCTCTGAACACTGAAGCTTTCTTT
d_call: .; clone_size: .; j_call: TRBJ2-5; v_call: TRBV5-1; cdr3_aa: CASSLAGGRQETQYF; cdr3_nt: TGCGCCAGCAGCTTGGCCGGCGGCCGCCAAGAGACCCAGTACTTC
d_call: .; clone_size: .; j_call: TRBJ2-1; v_call: TRBV6-5; cdr3_aa: CASSYPRGGEQFF; cdr3_nt: TGTGCCAGCAGTTATCCAAGGGGGGGTGAGCAGTTCTTC
d_call: TRBD2; clone_size: .; j_call: TRBJ2-7; v_call: TRBV18; cdr3_aa: CASSPVGLASGEQYF; cdr3_nt: TGTGCCAGCTCACCAGTGGGACTAGCAAGTGGTGAGCAGTACTTC